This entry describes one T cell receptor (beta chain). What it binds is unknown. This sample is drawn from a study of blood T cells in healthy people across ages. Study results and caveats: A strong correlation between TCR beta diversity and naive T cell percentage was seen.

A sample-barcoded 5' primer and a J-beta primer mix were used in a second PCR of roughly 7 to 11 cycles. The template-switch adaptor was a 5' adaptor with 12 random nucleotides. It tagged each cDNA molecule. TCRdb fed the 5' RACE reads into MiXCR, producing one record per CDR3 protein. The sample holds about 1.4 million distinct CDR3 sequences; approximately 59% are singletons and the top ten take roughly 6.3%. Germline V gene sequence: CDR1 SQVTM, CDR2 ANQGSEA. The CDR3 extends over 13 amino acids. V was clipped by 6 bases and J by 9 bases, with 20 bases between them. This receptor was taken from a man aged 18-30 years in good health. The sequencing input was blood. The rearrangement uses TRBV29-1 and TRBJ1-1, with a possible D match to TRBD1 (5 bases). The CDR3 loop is CSVVVVGLAKAFF. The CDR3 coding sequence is TGCAGCGTGGTTGTTGTGGGGCTCGCTAAAGCTTTCTTT. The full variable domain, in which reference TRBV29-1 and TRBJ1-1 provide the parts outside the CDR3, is SAVISQKPSRDICQRGTSLTIQCQVDSQVTMMFWYRQQPGQSLTLIATANQGSEATYESGFVIDKFPISRPNLTFSTLTVSNMSPEDSSIYLCSVVVVGLAKAFFGQGTRLTVV.